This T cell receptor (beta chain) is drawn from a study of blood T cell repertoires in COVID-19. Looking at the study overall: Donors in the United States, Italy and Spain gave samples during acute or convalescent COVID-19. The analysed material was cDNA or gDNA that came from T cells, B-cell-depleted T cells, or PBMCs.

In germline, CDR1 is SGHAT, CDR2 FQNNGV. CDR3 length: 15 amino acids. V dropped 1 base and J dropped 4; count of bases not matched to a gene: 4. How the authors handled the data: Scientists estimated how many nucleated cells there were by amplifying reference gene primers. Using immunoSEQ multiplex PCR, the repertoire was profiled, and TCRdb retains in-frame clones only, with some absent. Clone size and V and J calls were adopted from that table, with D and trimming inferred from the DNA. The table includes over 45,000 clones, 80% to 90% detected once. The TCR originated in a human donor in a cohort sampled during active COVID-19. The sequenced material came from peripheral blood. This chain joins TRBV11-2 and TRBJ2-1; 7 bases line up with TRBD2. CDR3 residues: CASSLAGGLYNEQFF. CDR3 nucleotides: TGTGCCAGCAGCTTAGCGGGGGGTCTTTACAATGAGCAGTTCTTC.